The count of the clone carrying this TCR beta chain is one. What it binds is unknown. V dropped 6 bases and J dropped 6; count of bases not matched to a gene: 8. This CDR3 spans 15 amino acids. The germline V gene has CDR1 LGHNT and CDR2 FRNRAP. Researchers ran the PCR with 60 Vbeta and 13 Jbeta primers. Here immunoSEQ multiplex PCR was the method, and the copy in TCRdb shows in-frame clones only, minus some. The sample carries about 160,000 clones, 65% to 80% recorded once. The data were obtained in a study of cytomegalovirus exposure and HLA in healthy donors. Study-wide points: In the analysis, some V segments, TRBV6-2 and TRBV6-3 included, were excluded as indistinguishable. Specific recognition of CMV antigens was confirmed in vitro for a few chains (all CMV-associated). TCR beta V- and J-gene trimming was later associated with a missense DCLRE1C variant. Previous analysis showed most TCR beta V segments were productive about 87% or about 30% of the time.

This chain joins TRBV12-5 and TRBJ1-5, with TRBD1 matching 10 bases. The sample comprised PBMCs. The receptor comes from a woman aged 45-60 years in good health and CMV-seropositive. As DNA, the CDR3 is TGTGCTAGTGGACCCACCGGGACAGGGGTTCAGCCCCAGCATTTT. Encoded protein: CASGPTGTGVQPQHF.